The next 26 T cell receptor beta chains were all read from a single sample in a study of beta chain features in type 1 diabetes. Whole-study results and caveats: Shortening that was moderate but significant affected the TCRB CDR3s of Type 1 diabetes patients in all four CD4+ subsets.

Their antigen targets remain unknown. The authors reverse transcribed all of the isolated RNA, so sequencing captured expressed TCRB transcripts. The data were produced by immunoSEQ multiplex PCR, yet TCRdb's version contains in-frame clones alone and is incomplete. The sample has some 640,000 clones; around 15% are singletons. Sequenced sample: naive CD4+ T cells from blood. The source of these receptors is a young man with type 1 diabetes.

The rearrangement uses TRBV30 and TRBJ1-1; possibly TRBD1 for D (6 bases). The CDR3 runs 16 residues. The V end lost 1 base, the J end lost 1 base, and 16 bases lay between the germline ends. Per the germline V gene, CDR1 is GTSNPN and CDR2 is SVGIG (reference sequence). CDR3 bases: TGTGCCTGGAGTGCCGGCCGGGGGCTTAGGAACACTGAAGCTTTCTTT. This translates into CAWSAGRGLRNTEAFF. Supplemented by reference TRBV30 and TRBJ1-1, the full variable domain reads SQTIHQWPATLVQPVGSPLSLECTVEGTSNPNLYWYRQAAGRGLQLLFYSVGIGQISSEVPQNLSASRPQDRQFILSSKKLLLSDSGFYLCAWSAGRGLRNTEAFFGQGTRLTVV.

The chain joins TRBV5-4 to TRBJ2-7, with D maybe TRBD1 (6 bases). Trimming cost V 7 bases and J 2 bases, with 13 bases left between them. This CDR3 spans 13 amino acids. The germline V gene encodes CDR1 SGHNT and CDR2 YYREEE (reference sequence). The CDR3 bases are TGTGCCAGCTCCAAAACAGGGCCCTACGAGCAGTACTTC. Protein: CASSKTGPYEQYF.

The J gene is TRBJ1-6, the V gene TRBV7-2, with unresolved D. V lost 3 bases to trimming and J lost 7 bases, with 7 bases between them. The CDR3 loop spans 13 amino acids. Germline V gene lookup returns CDR1 SGHTA and CDR2 FQGNSA. CDR3 sequence reads: CASSLAENSPLHF. Written as DNA, the CDR3 is TGTGCCAGCAGCTTGGCTGAAAATTCACCCCTCCACTTT. The variable domain in full, completed from reference TRBV7-2 and TRBJ1-6, reads GAGVSQSPSNKVTEKGKDVELRCDPISGHTALYWYRQSLGQGLEFLIYFQGNSAPDKSGLPSDRFSAERTGGSVSTLTIQRTQQEDSAVYLCASSLAENSPLHFGNGTRLTVT.

The J gene is TRBJ2-3, the V gene TRBV2, with 13 positions matching TRBD2. This CDR3 has 18 residues. Per germline, CDR1 SNHLY and CDR2 FYNNEI. Unmatched junction bases numbered 15, after V lost 6 bases and J lost 6 bases. CDR3 sequence: CASRIPGGLAGVGDTQYF. The CDR3 DNA reads TGTGCCAGCAGAATCCCGGGTGGACTAGCGGGAGTTGGGGATACGCAGTATTTT.

This clone was recorded a few times. This chain links TRBV13 with TRBJ2-7; D possibly corresponds to TRBD1 (5 bases). V was pared by 5 bases and J by 4 bases, with 15 bases between. Germline CDR1 reads PRHDT; CDR2 reads FYEKMQ (reference sequence). This CDR3 region has 14 residues. The CDR3 sequence: CASSPRASSYEQYF. The CDR3 nucleotides are TGTGCCAGCAGCCCCAGGGCATCCTCGTACGAGCAGTACTTC.

The chain employs TRBV18 and TRBJ2-1; tentative D call: TRBD1 (6 bases). Germline CDR1 is KGHSH and CDR2 is LQKENI. The CDR3 is 16 amino acids. Trimming took off 5 bases at V and 8 bases at J, with 22 bases between the two ends. CDR3 DNA: TGTGCCAGCTCAACAACGGGACATTCCATGGACGATGAGCAGTTCTTC. Translating it yields CASSTTGHSMDDEQFF. The entire variable domain, with the rest obtained from reference TRBV18 and TRBJ2-1, is as follows: NAGVMQNPRHLVRRRGQEARLRCSPMKGHSHVYWYRQLPEEGLKFMVYLQKENIIDESGMPKERFSAEFPKEGPSILRIQQVVRGDSAAYFCASSTTGHSMDDEQFFGPGTRLTVL.

The J gene is TRBJ2-7, the V gene TRBV14, with D possibly being TRBD2 (5 bases). The V gene's germline CDR1 is SGHDN and CDR2 FVKESK. The CDR3 runs to 12 residues. V dropped 2 bases and J dropped 13 bases, with 15 bases sitting between them. As DNA, the CDR3 is TGTGCCAGCAGCCAACGGACTGACGAGTCTTACTTC. Translation: CASSQRTDESYF.

This chain joins TRBV5-1 and TRBJ1-2; the D is unclear. Per the germline V gene, CDR1 is SGHRS and CDR2 is YFSETQ. The CDR3 is made up of 12 amino acids. V was pared by 2 bases and J by 7 bases, with 9 bases between. This chain's CDR3 is CASSFDISGYTF. CDR3 in DNA: TGCGCCAGCAGCTTTGACATCTCTGGCTACACCTTC.

The gene calls are TRBV9 and TRBJ2-3; D assignment may be TRBD1 or TRBD2 (5 bases each). This CDR3 spans 14 amino acids. V lost 0 bases and J 6 bases, leaving 11 bases between the germline ends. Germline CDR1 is SGDLS and CDR2 is YYNGEE. The CDR3 nucleotides read TGTGCCAGCAGCGTAGTGGGGGACGCGGATACGCAGTATTTT. Protein product: CASSVVGDADTQYF.

This clone showed up just a few times. This sequence joins TRBV7-2 and TRBJ2-1; 11 bases agree with TRBD2. The germline CDR1 and CDR2 sequences are SGHTA and FQGNSA. This CDR3 is built from 16 residues. Trimming at V came to 5 bases and at J to 7 bases, leaving 10 bases not matched to a gene. CDR3 bases: TGTGCCAGCAGCCCTACCGGGACTAGCGGATTTAATGAGCAGTTCTTC. Translated, it gives CASSPTGTSGFNEQFF.

This clone was seen only a few times. The CDR3 spells CASGPSQSGLKTQYF. The CDR3 bases are TGTGCCAGCGGGCCCAGCCAATCCGGATTGAAGACCCAGTACTTC. The V call is TRBV2, the J call TRBJ2-5; D remains ambiguous. Germline-derived CDR1 and CDR2 are SNHLY and FYNNEI. V was cut by 8 bases and J by 6 bases, with 22 bases left in between. There are 15 residues in the CDR3.

This chain connects TRBV29-1 to TRBJ1-1, with TRBD1 as a possible D gene (6 bases). The CDR3 is 14 amino acids. V lost 7 bases, J lost 0 bases, and 15 bases lay in between. Germline CDR1 is SQVTM and CDR2 is ANQGSEA. The CDR3 protein is CSGSPGQMNTEAFF. CDR3 DNA sequence: TGCAGCGGATCTCCGGGACAAATGAACACTGAAGCTTTCTTT.

The V and J genes are TRBV15 and TRBJ2-5; 7 bases agree with TRBD2. V dropped 2 bases and J dropped 4; count of bases not matched to a gene: 13. CDR3 length equals 17 residues. Germline CDR1 and CDR2: LNHNV and YYDKDF (reference sequence). The CDR3, as DNA: TGTGCCACCAGCAGATCACCGCCGGGACCTAGCGGAGAGACCCAGTACTTC. It is translated as CATSRSPPGPSGETQYF. Looking up the rest from reference TRBV15 and TRBJ2-5 gives the full variable domain: DAMVIQNPRYQVTQFGKPVTLSCSQTLNHNVMYWYQQKSSQAPKLLFHYYDKDFNNEADTPDNFQSRRPNTSFCFLDIRSPGLGDTAMYLCATSRSPPGPSGETQYFGPGTRLLVL.

Worth noting for this clone: A much larger clonotype is one base distant, so this may be a read error. The V gene is TRBV7-3, the J gene TRBJ2-2; D unclear. Germline-derived CDR1 and CDR2 are SGHTA and FQGTGA. The CDR3 loop spans 13 amino acids. V gave up 4 bases and J gave up 1 base, with 4 bases separating them. The CDR3 DNA follows: TGTGCCAGCAGCTCCCTGAACACCGGGGAGCTGTTTTTT. Protein: CASSSLNTGELFF.

The chain carries TRBV4-2 and TRBJ2-2; 10 positions match TRBD2. Germline CDR1 is LGHNA and CDR2 is YNFKEQ. The CDR3 spans 15 residues. The ends lost 8 bases at V and 7 bases at J; junction bases unmatched: 10. The CDR3 DNA sequence: TGTGCCAGCCGGGGAGCGGGAGGGCCAATCGGGGAGCTGTTTTTT. This codes for CASRGAGGPIGELFF.

This clone was seen more than once but under ten times. The rearrangement links TRBV28 to TRBJ2-1; D not certain. With 5 bases removed from V and 8 bases from J, the gap between germline ends came to 7 bases. The CDR3 runs 11 residues. Germline lookup yields CDR1 MDHEN and CDR2 SYDVKM. The CDR3 bases are TGTGCCAGCAGTCGGGTGGATGAGCAGTTCTTC. Its protein is CASSRVDEQFF.

This clone occurred a few times. The gene calls are TRBV7-2 and TRBJ1-5, with D possibly being TRBD1 (5 bases). Germline V lookup: CDR1 SGHTA, CDR2 FQGNSA. The CDR3 totals 18 residues. V dropped 5 bases and J dropped 6 bases, with 26 bases sitting between them. This CDR3 reads CASSPQTGSGRWGQPQHF. In nucleotides, the CDR3 is TGTGCCAGCAGCCCCCAAACCGGGTCAGGGCGGTGGGGTCAGCCCCAGCATTTT.

This clone was seen only a few times. This sequence joins TRBV30 and TRBJ1-2; D perhaps matches TRBD1 (5 bases). CDR3 length equals 12 residues. Trimming took off 6 bases at V and 8 bases at J, with 16 bases between the two ends. Germline V gene sequence: CDR1 GTSNPN, CDR2 SVGIG (reference sequence). The CDR3 loop reads CACSGGDRGYTF. CDR3 bases: TGTGCCTGTTCTGGGGGAGACCGCGGCTACACCTTC. Full variable domain (outside the CDR3, taken from reference TRBV30 and TRBJ1-2): SQTIHQWPATLVQPVGSPLSLECTVEGTSNPNLYWYRQAAGRGLQLLFYSVGIGQISSEVPQNLSASRPQDRQFILSSKKLLLSDSGFYLCACSGGDRGYTFGSGTRLTVV.

The chain employs TRBV11-2 and TRBJ2-2, with D maybe TRBD2 (6 bases). The CDR3 runs 16 residues. Germline assignment: CDR1 SGHAT and CDR2 FQNNGV. Trimming took 5 bases from V and 4 from J, leaving 17 bases between them. The CDR3 here is CASSPFRKGGTGELFF. CDR3 nucleotides: TGTGCCAGCAGCCCGTTCAGGAAGGGAGGCACCGGGGAGCTGTTTTTT.

The V gene is TRBV5-1, the J gene TRBJ2-2; TRBD1 is a possible D gene (6 bases). Trimming took 4 bases from V and 6 from J, leaving 10 bases between them. The germline gives CDR1 SGHRS, CDR2 YFSETQ. This CDR3 spans 13 amino acids. The CDR3 protein is CASSVGGSGELFF. The DNA of the CDR3 is TGCGCCAGCAGCGTAGGGGGATCCGGGGAGCTGTTTTTT.

In its sample, this clone was seen a few times. This chain links TRBV6-4 with TRBJ1-1; TRBD1 agrees at 7 bases. Germline trimming cut 6 bases from V and 5 bases from J; bases unmatched to any gene: 9. CDR1 and CDR2 from the germline V gene are MRHNA and SNTAGT. The CDR3 totals 14 residues. The CDR3 DNA is TGTGCCAGCAGCCCGCAGGGGGGGAGTACTGAAGCTTTCTTT. Its protein is CASSPQGGSTEAFF.

CDR3 DNA sequence: TGTGCCGCGGGGCGTGAGAATAGGGATTCACCCCTCCACTTT. This codes for CAAGRENRDSPLHF. This chain joins TRBV6-5 and TRBJ1-6, with D possibly TRBD1 on 5 matching bases. This CDR3 is 14 amino acids long. Germline-derived CDR1 and CDR2 are MNHEY and SVGAGI. V lost 11 bases to trimming and J lost 8 bases, with 19 bases between them.

The gene calls are TRBV5-1 and TRBJ2-3; weak D call: TRBD2 (5 bases). V lost 2 bases, J lost 6 bases, and 13 bases lay in between. This CDR3 region has 14 residues. Per the germline V gene, CDR1 is SGHRS and CDR2 is YFSETQ. The CDR3, as DNA: TGCGCCAGCAGCTTCGGGGTTAACCTGGATACGCAGTATTTT. Protein: CASSFGVNLDTQYF.

This clone was detected a few times. This chain connects TRBV30 to TRBJ2-5, with no clear D. Germline V lookup: CDR1 GTSNPN, CDR2 SVGIG (reference sequence). V was trimmed by 2 bases and J by 1 base, leaving 14 bases between them. CDR3 size: 15 residues. The CDR3 region is CAWSFLYGSQETQYF. The CDR3 region has the DNA TGTGCCTGGAGTTTTTTGTACGGCTCCCAAGAGACCCAGTACTTC.

The rearrangement links TRBV6-5 to TRBJ2-7; D tentatively reads TRBD1 or TRBD2 (5 bases each). The V end lost 8 bases, the J end lost 2 bases, and 10 bases lay between the germline ends. This CDR3 is built from 12 residues. Germline CDR1 reads MNHEY; CDR2 reads SVGAGI. CDR3 sequence reads: CASGGGTYEQYF. As DNA, the CDR3 is TGTGCCAGCGGGGGTGGGACCTACGAGCAGTACTTC.

The chain carries TRBV5-1 and TRBJ2-2; D may be TRBD2 (6 bases). V lost 4 bases and J lost 0, with 13 bases in between. Germline V gene lookup returns CDR1 SGHRS and CDR2 YFSETQ. The CDR3 consists of 16 residues. CDR3 nucleotide sequence: TGCGCCAGCAGCCCTTCGGGCGGGACGAACACCGGGGAGCTGTTTTTT. Translating gives CASSPSGGTNTGELFF.